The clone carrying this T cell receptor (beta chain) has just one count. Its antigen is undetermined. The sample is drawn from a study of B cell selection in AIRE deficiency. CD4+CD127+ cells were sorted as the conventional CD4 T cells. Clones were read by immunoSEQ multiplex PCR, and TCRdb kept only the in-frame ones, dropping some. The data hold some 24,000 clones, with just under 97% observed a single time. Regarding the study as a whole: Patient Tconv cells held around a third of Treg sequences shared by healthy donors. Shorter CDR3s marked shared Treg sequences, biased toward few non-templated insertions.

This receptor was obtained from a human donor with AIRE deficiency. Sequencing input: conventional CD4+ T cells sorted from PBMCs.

The CDR3 DNA sequence: TGTGCCAGCAGTAATGCCCTAGCGGGAGCCTACAATGAGCAGTTCTTC. Translated, it gives CASSNALAGAYNEQFF. The chain couples TRBV28 to TRBJ2-1; 10 nucleotides line up with TRBD2. The CDR3 is 16 residues long. V lost 5 bases to trimming and J lost 2 bases; unmatched junction nucleotides: 6. CDR1 and CDR2 from the germline V gene are MDHEN and SYDVKM.